This T cell receptor beta chain was recorded in a study of T cell changes during pregnancy in multiple sclerosis. Losses at the gene ends were 0 bases for V and 2 bases for J; bases not matched to a gene: 1. The CDR3 covers 15 residues. The germline V gene encodes CDR1 SGHRS and CDR2 YFSETQ. This table comes from immunoSEQ multiplex PCR, and its TCRdb copy is limited to in-frame clones, with some not included. The table shows fewer than 95,000 clones, with around nine tenths occurring only once. The sequences come from peripheral blood, collected in the first trimester of pregnancy. The source is a female donor in good health, enrolled as a control in a pregnancy study. V usage is TRBV5-1 and J usage is TRBJ2-7; 11 bases agree with TRBD2. The CDR3 DNA sequence: TGCGCCAGCAGCTTGGCGGGACTAGCGGCCTACGAGCAGTACTTC. This sequence encodes CASSLAGLAAYEQYF.